Listed here are 18 T cell receptor beta chains from one sample, sequenced in a study of blood T cell repertoires in COVID-19. The protocol was immunoSEQ multiplex PCR, while the TCRdb copy is restricted to in-frame clones and leaves out a portion. The table lists some 74,000 clones, approximately 82% of them singletons. Sequencing used peripheral blood. The receptors come from a woman older than 75 with acute or convalescent COVID-19.

About this clone itself: A read error may produce the germline difference seen at one junction end. This chain uses TRBV10-3 with TRBJ2-2; TRBD2 matches 8 bases. Germline CDR1 and CDR2: ENHRY and SYGVKD. The CDR3 covers 15 residues. The chain's CDR3 is CVIRAGGPNTGELFF. CDR3 DNA: TGTGTCATCAGGGCGGGAGGCCCGAACACCGGGGAGCTGTTTTTT.

This clone has a handful of counts. This chain uses TRBV5-6 with TRBJ1-5, with D unresolved. The CDR3 has 15 residues. Germline V gene lookup returns CDR1 SGHDT and CDR2 YYEEEE. Trimming cost V 2 bases and J 6 bases, with 15 bases left between them. Here the CDR3 reads CASSFSRGSGQPQHF. The DNA for the CDR3 is TGTGCCAGCAGCTTTAGCCGGGGATCGGGTCAGCCCCAGCATTTT.

V and J are TRBV24-1 and TRBJ2-1, with TRBD1 identical over 8 bases. The CDR3 is made up of 19 amino acids. Germline V CDR1 and CDR2: KGHDR, SFDVKD. Germline trimming cut 9 bases from V and 0 bases from J; bases unmatched to any gene: 18. Here the CDR3 reads CATSGGAGVDAFSYNEQFF. In DNA form, the CDR3 reads TGTGCCACCTCAGGGGGCGCTGGGGTGGACGCCTTCTCCTACAATGAGCAGTTCTTC.

The CDR3 spells CASSLREPGQGDGYTF. CDR3 nucleotides: TGTGCCAGCAGCTTAAGGGAACCGGGACAGGGGGATGGCTACACCTTC. The chain links TRBV7-8 to TRBJ1-2; 11 bases line up with TRBD1. The CDR3 runs to 16 residues. Germline V gene lookup returns CDR1 SGHVS and CDR2 FQNEAQ. Trimming took 2 bases from V and 6 from J; bases not matched to a gene: 8.

This sequence joins TRBV27 and TRBJ1-1, with 7 positions matching TRBD1. J gave up 7 bases and V 6 bases, and 8 bases lay outside the gene matches. This CDR3 comprises 13 residues. In germline, CDR1 is MNHEY, CDR2 SMNVEV (reference sequence). CDR3 sequence reads: CASRPYRDSEAFF. The CDR3 DNA reads TGTGCCAGCAGACCCTACAGGGACAGTGAAGCTTTCTTT.

This clone was found once. The chain uses TRBV4-2 and TRBJ2-2; TRBD2 agrees at 12 bases. The CDR3 loop spans 19 amino acids. The V segment lost 1 base and the J segment 4 bases; nucleotides outside the gene matches: 10. Germline lookup yields CDR1 LGHNA and CDR2 YNFKEQ. As DNA, the CDR3 is TGTGCCAGCAGCCAAGGGGGGCGGCTAGCGGGAGGGCCCACCGGGGAGCTGTTTTTT. Its translation: CASSQGGRLAGGPTGELFF.

The chain carries TRBV5-5 and TRBJ1-2; TRBD1 might be the D (5 bases). The CDR3 extends over 15 amino acids. Trimming removed 4 bases at V and 1 base at J, with 14 bases between. Germline CDR1 and CDR2: SGHKS and YYEKEE (reference sequence). DNA of the CDR3: TGTGCCAGCAGCCCTGGGACGGGGGATAACTATGGCTACACCTTC. Its protein is CASSPGTGDNYGYTF.

This clone was observed at least ten times. Here the CDR3 reads CASSRQSESYEQYF. CDR3 sequence (DNA): TGTGCCAGCAGCAGACAGAGTGAAAGCTACGAGCAGTACTTC. V and J are TRBV5-4 and TRBJ2-7, with TRBD1 as a possible D gene (5 bases). The CDR3 is made up of 14 amino acids. Between the trimmed V and J ends, which lost 4 bases and 3 bases, there was a span of 14 bases. The V gene's germline CDR1 is SGHNT and CDR2 YYREEE (reference sequence).

This clone was counted at least ten times. V usage is TRBV27 and J usage is TRBJ2-7; TRBD2 matches at 7 bases. This CDR3 has 13 residues. V shed 2 bases and J 3 bases; nucleotides not matched to a gene: 1. Looked up from germline, CDR1 is MNHEY and CDR2 is SMNVEV (reference sequence). CDR3 loop: CASSLASGYEQYF. The CDR3 DNA reads TGTGCCAGCAGTTTAGCTAGCGGCTACGAGCAGTACTTC.

The chain combines TRBV11-2 with TRBJ1-1; 8 positions match TRBD1. CDR3 length: 14 residues. V was pared by 3 bases and J by 5 bases, with 5 bases of the junction left unmatched. Germline CDR1 and CDR2: SGHAT and FQNNGV. The CDR3 DNA sequence: TGTGCCAGCAGCTTGGGGGACAGGTCTACTGAAGCTTTCTTT. Translated, it gives CASSLGDRSTEAFF. The full variable domain, completed using reference TRBV11-2 and TRBJ1-1, is EAGVAQSPRYKIIEKRQSVAFWCNPISGHATLYWYQQILGQGPKLLIQFQNNGVVDDSQLPKDRFSAERLKGVDSTLKIQPAKLEDSAVYLCASSLGDRSTEAFFGQGTRLTVV.

This sequence joins TRBV9 and TRBJ1-1; no definite D call. The CDR3 spans 13 residues. CDR1 SGDLS and CDR2 YYNGEE come from the germline V gene. V shed 0 bases and J shed 5 bases, with 8 bases lying between them. CDR3 region: CASSVGGRTEAFF. In DNA form, the CDR3 reads TGTGCCAGCAGCGTAGGAGGGCGGACTGAAGCTTTCTTT.

This rearrangement joins TRBV19 to TRBJ2-2; 10 nucleotides match TRBD1. V gave up 6 bases and J gave up 6 bases; unmatched junction bases: 7. The CDR3 has 15 residues. Germline CDR1 is LNHDA and CDR2 is SQIVND (reference sequence). The CDR3 loop is CASRLTGGDAGELFF. As DNA, the CDR3 is TGTGCCAGTAGGTTGACAGGGGGCGACGCCGGGGAGCTGTTTTTT.

This clone came up once. The chain carries TRBV3-1 (or the pseudogene TRBV3-2) and TRBJ2-1; TRBD2 aligns across 9 bases. The germline gives CDR1 LGHDT, CDR2 YNNKEL (reference sequence). The CDR3 sequence is 14 residues long. V shed 1 base, J shed 11 bases, and the junction held 6 bases outside the gene matches. CDR3 protein: CASSQGQAGGQQFF. The CDR3 DNA reads TGTGCCAGCAGCCAAGGTCAAGCGGGAGGCCAGCAGTTCTTC.

This chain uses TRBV6-2 or TRBV6-3 with TRBJ2-3, with 8 nucleotides matching TRBD2. Germline lookup yields CDR1 MNHEY and CDR2 SVGEGT. The CDR3 runs to 16 residues. Trimming cost V 6 bases and J 0 bases; bases outside gene matches: 8. The CDR3 reads CASSPKGTRSTDTQYF. The CDR3 nucleotides read TGTGCCAGCAGCCCTAAGGGGACTAGGAGCACAGATACGCAGTATTTT.

The gene calls are TRBV5-4 and TRBJ2-5; 8 nucleotides agree with TRBD2. Trimming removed 0 bases from V and 1 base from J; junction bases left unmatched: 5. The CDR3 runs to 16 residues. Germline values: CDR1 SGHNT, CDR2 YYREEE (reference sequence). The CDR3 is CASSLEAGVLQETQYF. Written as DNA, the CDR3 is TGTGCCAGCAGCTTGGAAGCGGGGGTTCTCCAAGAGACCCAGTACTTC.

The chain employs TRBV3-1 (or the pseudogene TRBV3-2) and TRBJ2-5; D possibly corresponds to TRBD1 (6 bases). CDR3 length equals 14 residues. The V and J ends lost 3 bases and 1 base respectively, with 9 bases between them. In germline, CDR1 is LGHDT, CDR2 YNNKEL (reference sequence). CDR3 bases: TGTGCCAGCAGCCAGTGGACAGCCCAAGAGACCCAGTACTTC. This encodes CASSQWTAQETQYF.

The chain carries TRBV11-3 and TRBJ2-7; TRBD1 is a possible D gene (6 bases). There are 16 residues in the CDR3. Deletions cut 1 base from V and 2 bases from J, with 15 bases between. Germline V CDR1 and CDR2: SGHNT, YENEEA. The CDR3 region has the DNA TGTGCCAGCAGCTTAGCTCTGCAGGGGTCCCCCTACGAGCAGTACTTC. Translating gives CASSLALQGSPYEQYF.

The rearrangement joins TRBV7-7 to TRBJ2-5; 7 bases align to TRBD1. The CDR3 loop spans 14 amino acids. Germline trimming cut 5 bases from V and 2 bases from J; bases unmatched to any gene: 5. Germline CDR1 SSHAT, CDR2 FNYEAQ (reference sequence). The CDR3 is CASSPGTAQETQYF. Here the CDR3 DNA reads TGTGCCAGCAGCCCGGGGACAGCACAAGAGACCCAGTACTTC.